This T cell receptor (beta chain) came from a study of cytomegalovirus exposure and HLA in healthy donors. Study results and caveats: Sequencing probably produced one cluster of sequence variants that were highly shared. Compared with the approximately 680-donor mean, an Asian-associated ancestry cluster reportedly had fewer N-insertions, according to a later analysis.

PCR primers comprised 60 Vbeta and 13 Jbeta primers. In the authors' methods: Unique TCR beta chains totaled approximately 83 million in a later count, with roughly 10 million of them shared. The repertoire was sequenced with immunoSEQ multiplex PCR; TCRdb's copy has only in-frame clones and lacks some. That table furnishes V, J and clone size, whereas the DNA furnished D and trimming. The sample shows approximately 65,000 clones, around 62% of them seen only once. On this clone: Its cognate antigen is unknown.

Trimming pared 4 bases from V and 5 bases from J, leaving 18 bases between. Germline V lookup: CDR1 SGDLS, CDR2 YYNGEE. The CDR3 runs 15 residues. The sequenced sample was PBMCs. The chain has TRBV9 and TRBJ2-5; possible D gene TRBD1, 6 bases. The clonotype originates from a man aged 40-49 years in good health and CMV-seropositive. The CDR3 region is CASSKTGQYGETQYF. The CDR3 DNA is TGTGCCAGCAGCAAAACGGGACAATATGGGGAGACCCAGTACTTC.